Listed here are 5 T cell receptor beta chains from one sample, sequenced in a study of T-cell reconstitution after alpha-beta-depleted transplantation in children. The TCRbeta library incorporated unique molecular identifiers. TCRdb used MiXCR to reprocess the PCR reads, holding one entry per CDR3 protein. Counted here are tens of thousands of distinct CDR3 sequences, around 9% occurring once; the ten biggest clones make up 25% to 30%. Here the sequenced sample was PBMCs, mostly from graft donor cells, taken 60 days after TCRalphabeta/CD19-depleted stem cell transplant. These TCRs come from a male patient aged 2 to 9 who had a stem cell transplant for chronic granulomatous disease, so the T cells may come from the graft donor.

This clonotype was observed many times. This chain connects TRBV9 to TRBJ2-3; TRBD2 might be the D (6 bases). The CDR3 runs to 14 residues. V was clipped by 4 bases and J by 0 bases, with 9 bases between them. Looked up from germline, CDR1 is SGDLS and CDR2 is YYNGEE. The CDR3 spells CASSPGTSTDTQYF. The CDR3 bases are TGTGCCAGCAGCCCGGGGACTAGCACAGATACGCAGTATTTT.

This clonotype showed up many times. The genes are TRBV4-1 and TRBJ2-2, with 10 bases lining up with TRBD2. Germline V CDR1 and CDR2: MGHRA, YSYEKL. V dropped 4 bases and J dropped 1; count of bases not matched to a gene: 9. The CDR3 has 18 residues. The CDR3 region has the DNA TGCGCCAGCAGCCCGGCGATACGGACTAGCGGGAACACCGGGGAGCTGTTTTTT. Protein product: CASSPAIRTSGNTGELFF.

This clonotype was counted ten times or more. V gene TRBV20-1 combines with J gene TRBJ2-1; maybe TRBD2 (6 bases). The CDR3 totals 13 residues. The germline V and J ends were trimmed by 3 bases and 2 bases, with 8 bases remaining between them. CDR1 is DFQATT and CDR2 is SNEGSKA in the germline V gene (reference sequence). DNA of the CDR3: TGCAGTGCTAGCGGGAGACCCTACAATGAGCAGTTCTTC. It specifies CSASGRPYNEQFF.

Many counts were recorded for this clonotype. CDR3 coding DNA: TGTGCCAGCAGAATCGCCGACACCACTAACTATGGCTACACCTTC. This gives the protein CASRIADTTNYGYTF. The chain carries TRBV5-6 and TRBJ1-2; D not resolved. Trimming stripped 5 bases from V and 0 bases from J, with 14 bases between. This CDR3 contains 15 residues. The V gene's germline CDR1 is SGHDT and CDR2 YYEEEE.

The gene calls are TRBV19 and TRBJ1-1; 7 bases are a match to TRBD1. The CDR3 is 15 amino acids. The germline V gene encodes CDR1 LNHDA and CDR2 SQIVND (reference sequence). V gave up 8 bases and J gave up 2 bases; unmatched junction bases: 11. This CDR3 is CASSAGTAGNTEAFF. The CDR3 region has the DNA TGTGCCAGTTCTGCCGGGACAGCGGGAAACACTGAAGCTTTCTTT.